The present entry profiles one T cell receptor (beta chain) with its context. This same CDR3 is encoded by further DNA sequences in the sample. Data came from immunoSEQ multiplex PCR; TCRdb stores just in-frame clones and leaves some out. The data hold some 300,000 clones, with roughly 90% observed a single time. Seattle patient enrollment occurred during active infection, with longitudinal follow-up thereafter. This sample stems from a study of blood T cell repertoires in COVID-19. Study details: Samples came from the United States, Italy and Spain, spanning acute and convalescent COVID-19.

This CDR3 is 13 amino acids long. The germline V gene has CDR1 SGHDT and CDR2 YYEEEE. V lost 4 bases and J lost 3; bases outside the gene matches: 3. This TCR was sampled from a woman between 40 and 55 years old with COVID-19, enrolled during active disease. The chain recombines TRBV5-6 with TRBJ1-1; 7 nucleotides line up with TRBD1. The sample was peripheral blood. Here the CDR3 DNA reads TGTGCCAGCAGCAGTGACAGGGACACTGAAGCTTTCTTT. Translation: CASSSDRDTEAFF.